The rows below give T cell receptor beta chains drawn from one sample of a study of T cell clones after liver transplantation. Assay: immunoSEQ multiplex PCR; the TCRdb copy retains only in-frame clones and omits some. The sample has roughly 80,000 clones; 82% are singletons. The sequenced sample was CD4+ T cells from blood, obtained approximately 3.5 years after liver transplant. The origin of the receptors is a human patient who received a liver transplant. Some T cells here may be from the graft donor. The CDR3 runs from the conserved cysteine through the conserved F or W. The D gene is left open where the match is weak. Expanded clones get a size class; other rows say once, few or many, or leave the size out.

cdr3_aa cdr3_nt v_call d_call clone_size j_call
CASSPLRGQNTEAFF TGTGCCAGCTCACCACTCAGGGGCCAGAACACTGAAGCTTTCTTT TRBV18 - - TRBJ1-1
CASSVKQVATNEKLFF TGTGCCAGCAGCGTGAAACAGGTGGCAACTAATGAAAAACTGTTTTTT TRBV5-4 - - TRBJ1-4
CASRLAGGTYNEQFF TGTGCCAGCAGACTAGCGGGAGGTACCTACAATGAGCAGTTCTTC TRBV6-6 TRBD2 - TRBJ2-1
CASRPNLRSSYEQYF TGTGCCAGCAGGCCTAACTTGAGAAGCTCCTACGAGCAGTACTTC TRBV27 - - TRBJ2-7
CASSVTGTGDEKLFF TGTGCCAGCAGTGTAACCGGGACAGGGGACGAAAAACTGTTTTTT TRBV28 TRBD1 - TRBJ1-4
CASSYLAGNYNEQFF TGTGCCAGCAGTTACTTGGCGGGAAACTACAATGAGCAGTTCTTC TRBV6-5 - - TRBJ2-1
CASSLQGLSDEQFF TGCGCCAGCAGCCTCCAAGGGCTTAGTGATGAGCAGTTCTTC TRBV4-3 - few TRBJ2-1
CATSAGTAKNIQYF TGTGCCACGTCCGCGGGGACGGCCAAAAACATTCAGTACTTC TRBV6-6 - - TRBJ2-4
CASTPGGLLSGNTIYF TGTGCCAGTACCCCCGGGGGGCTTCTCTCTGGAAACACCATATATTTT TRBV19 - - TRBJ1-3
CASRTSGRYNEQFF TGTGCCAGCAGGACTAGCGGACGCTACAATGAGCAGTTCTTC TRBV6-1 TRBD2 - TRBJ2-1
CASKGSIAGTGKLFF TGTGCCAGCAAGGGGTCGATTGCCGGAACCGGAAAACTGTTTTTT TRBV28 - - TRBJ1-4
CAITANPGNQPQHF TGTGCCATCACGGCCAACCCTGGGAATCAGCCCCAGCATTTT TRBV10-3 - - TRBJ1-5
CASSRDRYEQYF TGTGCCAGCAGCCGGGACCGCTACGAGCAGTACTTC TRBV7-9 - - TRBJ2-7
CASSWGDGTDTQYF TGTGCCAGCAGCTGGGGGGACGGCACAGATACGCAGTATTTT TRBV7-2 - - TRBJ2-3
CSVQSGAGANVLTF TGCAGCGTCCAGTCAGGGGCTGGGGCCAACGTCCTGACTTTC TRBV29-1 - - TRBJ2-6
CASRDQHDSYEQYF TGTGCCAGTAGGGACCAGCATGACTCCTACGAGCAGTACTTC TRBV19 - - TRBJ2-7
CASSLAGVIDTQYF TGTGCCAGCAGCTTAGCAGGGGTGATAGATACGCAGTATTTT TRBV7-2 - - TRBJ2-3